These 29 T cell receptor beta chains share one sample of origin, sequenced in a study of T cells in Graves' hyperthyroidism and ophthalmopathy. Using RNA transcripts as the source, TCR beta CDR3 regions were amplified. HTBI primers were used for first-round RT-PCR of the TCR CDR3. Via MiXCR, TCRdb re-called the multiplex PCR reads, giving one row per CDR3 protein. The sample includes more than 500,000 distinct CDR3 sequences, roughly a sixth of them seen just once. The sample was blood. The receptors here all came from a woman under 40 with Graves' ophthalmopathy.

This clonotype has a count of ten or more. The V call is TRBV28, the J call TRBJ2-1; D is perhaps TRBD1 (6 bases). Germline CDR1 and CDR2: MDHEN and SYDVKM. Trimming took off 5 bases at V and 6 bases at J, with 17 bases between the two ends. The CDR3 spans 15 residues. The CDR3 DNA reads as TGTGCCAGCAGTCCGGCGCCTACAGGGAGCAATGAGCAGTTCTTC. This translates into CASSPAPTGSNEQFF. Filled out from reference TRBV28 and TRBJ2-1, the complete variable domain reads DVKVTQSSRYLVKRTGEKVFLECVQDMDHENMFWYRQDPGLGLRLIYFSYDVKMKEKGDIPEGYSVSREKKERFSLILESASTNQTSMYLCASSPAPTGSNEQFFGPGTRLTVL.

This clonotype has ten or more counts. This chain joins TRBV5-1 and TRBJ1-2; D not certain. This CDR3 spans 13 amino acids. The germline V gene encodes CDR1 SGHRS and CDR2 YFSETQ. V was shortened by 1 base and J by 4 bases, with 8 bases between the two germline ends. CDR3 sequence: CASSLTELYGYTF. The DNA of the CDR3 is TGCGCCAGCAGCTTGACAGAGCTCTATGGCTACACCTTC.

This clonotype was seen more than once but under ten times. The genes are TRBV20-1 and TRBJ2-2; D unclear. V shed 3 bases and J shed 4 bases, with 6 bases lying between them. The CDR3 runs to 12 residues. Germline loops: CDR1 DFQATT, CDR2 SNEGSKA (reference sequence). CDR3 sequence reads: CSARAPTGELFF. The CDR3 nucleotides are TGCAGTGCTAGGGCTCCCACCGGGGAGCTGTTTTTT.

V is TRBV29-1 and J is TRBJ1-2; D unresolved. Looked up from germline, CDR1 is SQVTM and CDR2 is ANQGSEA. The CDR3 length is 13 residues. V dropped 7 bases and J dropped 4 bases, with 16 bases sitting between them. The CDR3 sequence: CSASLPESYGYTF. The CDR3 nucleotides are TGCAGCGCCAGCCTACCCGAGTCCTATGGCTACACCTTC. The full variable domain, with the rest looked up from reference TRBV29-1 and TRBJ1-2, is SAVISQKPSRDICQRGTSLTIQCQVDSQVTMMFWYRQQPGQSLTLIATANQGSEATYESGFVIDKFPISRPNLTFSTLTVSNMSPEDSSIYLCSASLPESYGYTFGSGTRLTVV.

This clonotype was observed many times. The chain recombines TRBV3-1 with TRBJ2-5; 10 bases are shared with TRBD2. The CDR3 length is 14 residues. Germline lookup yields CDR1 LGHDT and CDR2 YNNKEL (reference sequence). J was trimmed by 6 bases and V by 5 bases; bases with no gene match: 6. CDR3 region: CASSLGTSEQTQYF. Written as DNA, the CDR3 is TGTGCCAGCAGCTTGGGGACTAGCGAACAGACCCAGTACTTC.

This clonotype appeared many times. V and J are TRBV2 and TRBJ2-7; D unclear. Germline V gives CDR1 SNHLY, CDR2 FYNNEI. CDR3 size: 11 residues. V lost 5 bases and J lost 3, with 5 bases in between. CDR3 in amino acids: CASSTVYEQYF. CDR3 bases: TGTGCCAGCAGTACCGTCTACGAGCAGTACTTC.

This clonotype was seen many times. This rearrangement joins TRBV7-6 to TRBJ2-3, with 9 bases aligning to TRBD1. The CDR3 is made up of 16 amino acids. Trimming at V came to 1 base and at J to 4 bases, leaving 6 bases not matched to a gene. The germline gives CDR1 SGHVS, CDR2 FNYEAQ. CDR3 nucleotide sequence: TGTGCCAGCAGCTTAGGAGGGACAGGGCTGCCAGATACGCAGTATTTT. It specifies CASSLGGTGLPDTQYF.

The chain uses TRBV9 and TRBJ2-3; 9 bases are a match to TRBD2. Trimming removed 3 bases from V and 1 base from J; junction bases left unmatched: 9. The germline CDR1 and CDR2 sequences are SGDLS and YYNGEE. This CDR3 is 17 amino acids long. CDR3 bases: TGTGCCAGCAGCGAGCCCTTAGCGGGAGAGGGCACAGATACGCAGTATTTT. Translated, it gives CASSEPLAGEGTDTQYF.

Ten or more counts support this clonotype. This chain uses TRBV5-6 with TRBJ1-5; the D is unclear. The CDR3 is 15 amino acids. The germline gives CDR1 SGHDT, CDR2 YYEEEE. V lost 4 bases to trimming and J lost 7 bases, with 18 bases between them. In DNA, the CDR3 is TGTGCCAGCAGCGACGGTTGGGGAAAGGGACAGCCCCAGCATTTT. As protein: CASSDGWGKGQPQHF.

Here the CDR3 reads CASSSSGTLVGPLHF. CDR3 DNA: TGTGCCAGCAGCTCATCGGGGACCCTTGTTGGTCCCCTCCACTTT. This rearrangement joins TRBV7-9 to TRBJ1-6, with D tentatively TRBD1 (5 bases). V was clipped by 4 bases and J by 13 bases, with 20 bases between them. The CDR3 length is 15 residues. CDR1 and CDR2 from the germline V gene are SEHNR and FQNEAQ (reference sequence).

A remark on this clonotype: A read error may explain this, as a much larger clone is one base away. The rearrangement uses TRBV28 and TRBJ2-1, with 9 bases identical to TRBD2. Germline V gene lookup returns CDR1 MDHEN and CDR2 SYDVKM. V gave up 6 bases and J gave up 7 bases; unmatched junction bases: 10. This CDR3 is 15 amino acids long. CDR3 loop: CASSAIAGVLNEQFF. CDR3 bases: TGTGCCAGCAGCGCCATAGCGGGAGTATTGAATGAGCAGTTCTTC.

The CDR3, as DNA: TGTGCCAGCAGTGAAGCGCGCGGGGGGGGTACCGGGGAGCTGTTTTTT. Its protein is CASSEARGGGTGELFF. The gene calls are TRBV2 and TRBJ2-2; 9 bases are a match to TRBD2. This CDR3 region has 16 residues. Trimming cost V 0 bases and J 5 bases; bases outside gene matches: 4. Germline V gives CDR1 SNHLY, CDR2 FYNNEI.

This clonotype was detected many times. The chain couples TRBV5-5 to TRBJ1-5; perhaps TRBD1 as D (5 bases). Germline V CDR1 and CDR2: SGHKS, YYEKEE (reference sequence). Trimming shortened V by 4 bases and J by 6 bases, and 11 bases separated the two germline ends. There are 13 residues in the CDR3. The CDR3 sequence is CASSVSRGQPQHF. The DNA of the CDR3 is TGTGCCAGCAGCGTATCGAGGGGTCAGCCCCAGCATTTT.

J is TRBJ1-1 and V is TRBV19, with D hard to call. This CDR3 is 15 amino acids long. V lost 8 bases, J lost 1 base, and 17 bases lay in between. Germline values: CDR1 LNHDA, CDR2 SQIVND (reference sequence). The CDR3 DNA reads as TGTGCCAGTTCCCCCTTTGGACGGCCGAACACTGAAGCTTTCTTT. Protein: CASSPFGRPNTEAFF.

Ten or more counts support this clonotype. The chain is built from TRBV28 and TRBJ2-7, with D perhaps being TRBD1 or TRBD2 (5 bases each). CDR1 and CDR2 (germline): MDHEN, SYDVKM. Trimming shortened V by 8 bases and J by 1 base, and 12 bases separated the two germline ends. The CDR3 sequence is 13 residues long. In nucleotides, the CDR3 is TGTGCCAGCCTCGGGGCCCCTTCCTACGAGCAGTACTTC. Translation gives CASLGAPSYEQYF.

The chain carries TRBV7-9 and TRBJ2-7, with D tentatively TRBD2 (6 bases). The CDR3 contains 16 residues. Germline V gene data show CDR1 as SEHNR and CDR2 as FQNEAQ (reference sequence). V lost 5 bases and J 2 bases, leaving 19 bases between the germline ends. CDR3 DNA: TGTGCCAGCAGCCCTCCCCTCGGGACTCCTACCTACGAGCAGTACTTC. It codes for CASSPPLGTPTYEQYF.

This clonotype was recorded a few times. J is TRBJ2-3 and V is TRBV9, with D unresolved. V lost 2 bases to trimming and J lost 2 bases, with 9 bases between them. Germline CDR1 reads SGDLS; CDR2 reads YYNGEE. This CDR3 comprises 14 residues. DNA for the CDR3: TGTGCCAGCAGCGTTAGAGGTCACACAGATACGCAGTATTTT. Amino acid sequence: CASSVRGHTDTQYF.

This clonotype was observed a handful of times. The chain has TRBV6-2 or TRBV6-3 and TRBJ2-2; 10 positions match TRBD1. The CDR3 is 14 residues long. The J segment lost 6 bases and the V segment lost 7 bases, leaving 5 bases of the junction unmatched. Germline V lookup: CDR1 MNHEY, CDR2 SVGEGT. CDR3 nucleotides: TGTGCCAGCAACGACAGGGGGCTGGCCGGGGAGCTGTTTTTT. Encoded protein: CASNDRGLAGELFF.

This clonotype appeared a few times. The chain joins TRBV28 to TRBJ2-4, with D unresolved. The CDR3 loop spans 15 amino acids. In germline, CDR1 is MDHEN, CDR2 SYDVKM. Trimming cost V 6 bases and J 5 bases, with 17 bases left between them. The CDR3 DNA follows: TGTGCCAGCAGAACTCCCGGCTCGTCCCAAAACATTCAGTACTTC. This sequence encodes CASRTPGSSQNIQYF.

This clonotype was seen ten or more times. The rearrangement uses TRBV20-1 and TRBJ2-1; D remains ambiguous. The CDR3 is 14 amino acids. V was clipped by 3 bases and J by 0 bases, with 9 bases between them. From germline, CDR1 is DFQATT and CDR2 SNEGSKA (reference sequence). The CDR3 reads CSARHQSSYNEQFF. The CDR3 DNA follows: TGCAGTGCTAGGCACCAGAGCTCCTACAATGAGCAGTTCTTC.

At least ten counts were recorded for this clonotype. The CDR3 reads CASSTNSYGYTF. The CDR3, as DNA: TGTGCCAGCAGTACCAACAGTTATGGCTACACCTTC. The chain recombines TRBV6-1 with TRBJ1-2; D is unresolved. This CDR3 is 12 amino acids long. Germline V CDR1 and CDR2: MNHNS, SASEGT. V dropped 5 bases and J dropped 5 bases, with 9 bases sitting between them.

This clonotype showed up many times. The chain carries TRBV30 and TRBJ2-1, with 15 bases matching TRBD2. The V and J ends lost 1 base and 9 bases, in that order; junction bases with no gene match: 4. This CDR3 spans 15 amino acids. CDR1 is GTSNPN, CDR2 SVGIG, per germline (reference sequence). CDR3 protein: CAWSAGLAGGLEQFF. The CDR3 DNA sequence: TGTGCCTGGAGTGCGGGACTAGCGGGAGGCCTTGAGCAGTTCTTC.

The rearrangement links TRBV10-3 to TRBJ2-4; D perhaps matches TRBD2 (5 bases). The V end lost 2 bases, the J end lost 8 bases, and 10 bases lay between the germline ends. Germline-derived CDR1 and CDR2 are ENHRY and SYGVKD. This CDR3 is built from 13 residues. The CDR3 is CAISEEGGDIQYF. The DNA of the CDR3 is TGTGCCATCAGTGAGGAGGGTGGGGACATTCAGTACTTC.

In its sample, this clonotype was seen a few times. The J gene is TRBJ2-3, the V gene TRBV6-6; D not certain. The V and J ends lost 0 bases and 0 bases respectively, with 7 bases between them. Germline CDR1 and CDR2: MNHNY and SVGAGI (reference sequence). The CDR3 loop spans 15 amino acids. CDR3: CASSYSSRSTDTQYF. CDR3 nucleotide sequence: TGTGCCAGCAGTTACTCAAGCAGGAGCACAGATACGCAGTATTTT.

This clonotype was detected many times. This chain links TRBV20-1 with TRBJ2-3; 8 positions match TRBD2. Germline CDR1 and CDR2: DFQATT and SNEGSKA (reference sequence). This CDR3 is built from 16 residues. V lost 1 base to trimming and J lost 0 bases; unmatched junction nucleotides: 6. The CDR3 loop reads CSARARLAGSTDTQYF. CDR3 in DNA: TGCAGTGCTAGAGCCCGGCTAGCGGGTAGCACAGATACGCAGTATTTT.

This chain uses TRBV7-6 with TRBJ2-2, with a weak D call TRBD1 (5 bases). The CDR3 sequence is 16 residues long. Trimming shortened V by 5 bases and J by 0 bases, and 13 bases separated the two germline ends. The V gene's germline CDR1 is SGHVS and CDR2 FNYEAQ. CDR3 DNA sequence: TGTGCCAGCAGCCCCGAGACAGCAGCGAACACCGGGGAGCTGTTTTTT. Translating gives CASSPETAANTGELFF.

This chain links TRBV29-1 with TRBJ2-2, with a tentative D call TRBD1 (5 bases). CDR1 is SQVTM and CDR2 is ANQGSEA in the germline V gene. The length of the CDR3 is 13 residues. Between the trimmed V and J ends, which lost 6 bases and 2 bases, there was a span of 10 bases. In DNA, the CDR3 is TGCAGCGTGGACACTGTCAACACCGGGGAGCTGTTTTTT. Its protein product is CSVDTVNTGELFF.

The chain carries TRBV6-5 and TRBJ2-1, with D possibly matching TRBD2 (6 bases). The V gene's germline CDR1 is MNHEY and CDR2 SVGAGI. This CDR3 spans 16 amino acids. V gave up 0 bases and J gave up 4 bases, with 13 bases separating them. CDR3 coding DNA: TGTGCCAGCAGTTACTCTCTAGCGAACGTATACAATGAGCAGTTCTTC. This encodes CASSYSLANVYNEQFF.

The J gene is TRBJ2-7, the V gene TRBV5-6; 9 nucleotides match TRBD1. V was pared by 4 bases and J by 1 base, with 3 bases of the junction left unmatched. Germline V lookup: CDR1 SGHDT, CDR2 YYEEEE. The CDR3 covers 14 residues. CDR3 protein: CASSMGQGSYEQYF. CDR3 coding DNA: TGTGCCAGCAGCATGGGACAGGGATCCTACGAGCAGTACTTC.